These 2 T cell receptor beta chains came from one sample sequenced in a study of tumor-infiltrating lymphocytes in primary liver carcinoma. The roughly 19-32 mg bulk tissue piece was not sorted before simultaneous RNA and DNA extraction. TCR beta cDNA was made from around 460 ng total RNA with a constant-region primer. Generation of the TCR beta libraries relied on three nested multiplex PCR rounds using slightly modified ARM-PCR. TRBV1-TRBV30 forward primers paired with a C-beta reverse primer drove the first two PCR rounds, about 10 cycles each. TCRdb processed the multiplex PCR reads anew with MiXCR; each CDR3 protein has one entry. The sample includes 55,000 or so distinct CDR3 sequences, 60% to 85% of them seen just once. The sequenced sample consisted of liver tumor tissue from sampling region 2. Sample subset: tumor region T2, inferior pole. Receptors originate from a middle-aged man with primary liver carcinoma and hepatitis B virus infection.

On this clonotype: One end of the junction does not line up with germline, which may come from a read error. V and J are TRBV10-3 and TRBJ1-5; D remains ambiguous. Germline lookup yields CDR1 ENHRY and CDR2 SYGVKD. CDR3 length: 14 residues. The CDR3 sequence: CAIGDCEGDQPQHF. CDR3 nucleotide sequence: TGTGCCATCGGTGACTGTGAGGGCGATCAGCCCCAGCATTTT.

Points on this clonotype: The CDR3 does not close with the conserved phenylalanine or tryptophan, likely indicating a read error. V gene TRBV29-1 combines with J gene TRBJ2-5, with 7 bases lining up with TRBD1. Germline CDR1 SQVTM, CDR2 ANQGSEA. CDR3 size: 16 residues. CDR3 sequence (DNA): TGCATCGTTGAAGAGGAATACGGGACAGTCCAAGAGACCCAGTACTTA. Translation: CIVEEEYGTVQETQYL.